This T cell receptor beta chain was identified in a study of cytomegalovirus exposure and HLA in healthy donors. The study, taken as a whole, reports: Common viral pathogens were later found to be apparently linked to several of the most significant clusters.

The count of this clone is one. What it binds is not known. Vbeta (60) and Jbeta (13) primers were used in the PCR. TCRdb's copy holds only in-frame clones and misses some; the assay was immunoSEQ multiplex PCR. The sample lists 140,000 to 150,000 clones; 78% were seen once. Looked up from germline, CDR1 is LNHDA and CDR2 is SQIVND (reference sequence). Trimming took off 4 bases at V and 4 bases at J, with 5 bases between the two ends. The CDR3 covers 11 residues. The clonotype originates from a woman under 30 in good health and CMV-seropositive. V and J are TRBV19 and TRBJ2-7; D remains ambiguous. Sample: PBMCs. The CDR3 is CASSNFYEQYF. Written as DNA, the CDR3 is TGTGCCAGTAGTAACTTTTACGAGCAGTACTTC.